The 30 T cell receptor beta chains below were found in one sample sequenced in a study of early T cells in non-severe SARS-CoV-2 infection (dated by TCRdb to the early 2020s). The receptor library was made with 5' RACE. Sequencing took place on a NextSeq 500. The public reads were reanalyzed by TCRdb: fastp trimming at Q25, MiXCR alignment, in-frame beta chains only. Each CDR3 protein gets just one entry, which takes the most common genes and DNA from the rows behind it. The sample contains 95,000 to 150,000 distinct CDR3 sequences, about 15% of them found a single time. The ten largest clones take up 20% to 25% of the sample. The sample taken for sequencing was whole blood. Every receptor here comes from an adult who was a healthcare worker with PCR-confirmed SARS-CoV-2 infection or an uninfected control (not recorded which).

The table lists this clonotype with a few counts. V is TRBV19 and J is TRBJ1-5; D remains ambiguous. In germline, CDR1 is LNHDA, CDR2 SQIVND (reference sequence). V was clipped by 5 bases and J by 9 bases, with 14 bases between them. The CDR3 runs to 13 residues. The CDR3 region is CASSGTRERPQHF. The CDR3 DNA reads as TGTGCCAGTAGTGGAACAAGGGAAAGGCCCCAGCATTTT.

There are a few counts of this clonotype. The V gene is TRBV4-1, the J gene TRBJ2-7; 7 positions agree with TRBD1. This CDR3 has 14 amino acids. V trimming: 5 bases; J trimming: 0 bases; junction bases outside the gene matches: 4. Looked up from germline, CDR1 is MGHRA and CDR2 is YSYEKL. This CDR3 is CASSMGQNSYEQYF. The CDR3 DNA reads as TGCGCCAGCAGCATGGGACAGAACTCCTACGAGCAGTACTTC.

This clonotype showed up just a few times. This chain uses TRBV29-1 with TRBJ2-7; D is perhaps TRBD2 (6 bases). The CDR3 length is 16 residues. Trimming left V 0 bases short and J 2 bases short, with 17 bases between. In germline, CDR1 is SQVTM, CDR2 ANQGSEA. CDR3 DNA sequence: TGCAGCGTTGAAGATCCGGAGGGCGGGACGCCCTACGAGCAGTACTTC. It is translated as CSVEDPEGGTPYEQYF.

The table lists this clonotype with a few counts. The rearrangement links TRBV3-1 to TRBJ2-5; TRBD2 agrees at 9 bases. J was trimmed by 5 bases and V by 3 bases; bases with no gene match: 1. This CDR3 is built from 13 residues. In germline, CDR1 is LGHDT, CDR2 YNNKEL (reference sequence). CDR3 protein: CASSQLAGETQYF. The CDR3 DNA follows: TGTGCCAGCAGCCAGCTAGCGGGGGAGACCCAGTACTTC.

The V call is TRBV6-1, the J call TRBJ2-2; possibly TRBD1 for D (5 bases). Germline V gene lookup returns CDR1 MNHNS and CDR2 SASEGT. V shed 6 bases and J shed 1 base, with 12 bases lying between them. CDR3 length equals 15 residues. The CDR3 coding sequence is TGTGCCAGCAGATCCCCCCAGGGGAACACCGGGGAGCTGTTTTTT. Amino acids: CASRSPQGNTGELFF.

The gene calls are TRBV6-1 and TRBJ2-1; tentative D call: TRBD1 (6 bases). The CDR3 consists of 13 residues. Germline loops: CDR1 MNHNS, CDR2 SASEGT. Deletions cut 2 bases from V and 9 bases from J, with 11 bases between. The CDR3 DNA is TGTGCCAGCAGTGAACCCGAAGGGGGTGAGCAGTTCTTC. Its protein product is CASSEPEGGEQFF.

This chain joins TRBV7-8 and TRBJ2-3; 8 bases map to TRBD2. J gave up 2 bases and V 4 bases, and 14 bases lay outside the gene matches. CDR3 length: 18 amino acids. Per germline, CDR1 SGHVS and CDR2 FQNEAQ. Written as DNA, the CDR3 is TGTGCCAGCAGCTACCCTCAAGGGGTAGCGGGGAACACAGATACGCAGTATTTT. Translation gives CASSYPQGVAGNTDTQYF.

This clonotype was counted between two and nine times. This chain joins TRBV4-1 and TRBJ1-2; D not resolved. The V gene lost 0 bases and the J gene lost 8 bases, with 19 bases spanning the gap. Germline CDR1 reads MGHRA; CDR2 reads YSYEKL. CDR3 length: 16 amino acids. CDR3 in DNA: TGCGCCAGCAGCCAAGAGAATCAAGGTGGGGTTCCCGGCTACACCTTC. It specifies CASSQENQGGVPGYTF.

This clonotype was seen more than once but under ten times. The CDR3 nucleotides read TGCGCCAGCAGTCAGAACAGGGCAGAGACCCAGTACTTC. Protein: CASSQNRAETQYF. The V call is TRBV10-1, the J call TRBJ2-5; weak D call: TRBD1 (6 bases). The germline CDR1 and CDR2 sequences are WNHNN and SYGVQD (reference sequence). The CDR3 runs 13 residues. Trimming pared 5 bases from V and 4 bases from J, leaving 11 bases between.

This clonotype showed up just a few times. CDR3 region: CASRRGRDYEQYF. The CDR3 DNA reads as TGTGCCAGTAGGCGGGGGAGAGACTACGAGCAGTACTTC. J is TRBJ2-7 and V is TRBV19, with 7 bases lining up with TRBD2. Germline CDR1 is LNHDA and CDR2 is SQIVND (reference sequence). The length of the CDR3 is 13 residues. With V trimmed by 6 bases and J by 3 bases, 5 bases remained unmatched. Complete variable domain (other parts from reference TRBV19 and TRBJ2-7): DGGITQSPKYLFRKEGQNVTLSCEQNLNHDAMYWYRQDPGQGLRLIYYSQIVNDFQKGDIAEGYSVSREKKESFPLTVTSAQKNPTAFYLCASRRGRDYEQYFGPGTRLTVT.

CDR3 nucleotide sequence: TGTGCCAGCAGCGCCCAGGGGAACGGTTCACCCCTCCACTTT. Encoded protein: CASSAQGNGSPLHF. This rearrangement joins TRBV12-3 or TRBV12-4 to TRBJ1-6, with a weak D call TRBD1 (6 bases). The CDR3 is 14 residues long. Between the trimmed V and J ends, which lost 6 bases and 9 bases, there was a span of 15 bases.

This clonotype was seen a few times. V gene TRBV30 combines with J gene TRBJ1-6; D uncertain. Trimming took 5 bases from V and 7 from J, leaving 12 bases between them. This CDR3 has 13 residues. The germline V gene encodes CDR1 GTSNPN and CDR2 SVGIG (reference sequence). CDR3 sequence: CAWWADGNSPLHF. CDR3 DNA sequence: TGTGCCTGGTGGGCAGACGGGAATTCACCCCTCCACTTT.

This clonotype was found a few times. The rearrangement uses TRBV2 and TRBJ2-1; D call uncertain. Germline lookup yields CDR1 SNHLY and CDR2 FYNNEI. The V end was cut by 4 bases, the J end by 7 bases, with 8 bases between. This CDR3 contains 12 residues. The CDR3 bases are TGTGCCAGCAGTGGGGATCGGAATGAGCAGTTCTTC. Its translation: CASSGDRNEQFF. Full variable domain (rest looked up from reference TRBV2 and TRBJ2-1): EPEVTQTPSHQVTQMGQEVILRCVPISNHLYFYWYRQILGQKVEFLVSFYNNEISEKSEIFDDQFSVERPDGSNFTLKIRSTKLEDSAMYFCASSGDRNEQFFGPGTRLTVL.

In this sample, this clonotype turned up a few times. The V gene is TRBV20-1, the J gene TRBJ1-6, with D perhaps matching TRBD1 (6 bases). The CDR3 consists of 15 residues. Per germline, CDR1 DFQATT and CDR2 SNEGSKA (reference sequence). Here the CDR3 DNA reads TGCAGCTCCCCTGGACAGAGCTCCTATAATTCACCCCTCCACTTT. Residues: CSSPGQSSYNSPLHF.

The gene calls are TRBV4-1 and TRBJ2-3; TRBD1 agrees at 7 bases. The V and J ends lost 1 base and 5 bases, in that order; junction bases with no gene match: 6. Looked up from germline, CDR1 is MGHRA and CDR2 is YSYEKL. The length of the CDR3 is 15 residues. Here the CDR3 DNA reads TGCGCCAGCAGCCAAGCCAACCAGGGGGAAGATACGCAGTATTTT. This translates into CASSQANQGEDTQYF.

V usage is TRBV20-1 and J usage is TRBJ1-5, with 7 bases aligning to TRBD1. This CDR3 region has 14 residues. Germline values: CDR1 DFQATT, CDR2 SNEGSKA (reference sequence). The ends lost 5 bases at V and 2 bases at J; junction bases unmatched: 6. The CDR3, as DNA: TGCAGTGCTTTAAAGGGGGCTGGCAATCAGCCCCAGCATTTT. Translating gives CSALKGAGNQPQHF.

The chain uses TRBV10-3 and TRBJ2-5, with a possible D match to TRBD1 (6 bases). The germline CDR1 and CDR2 sequences are ENHRY and SYGVKD. The CDR3 is 14 amino acids. Trimming took off 2 bases at V and 4 bases at J, with 11 bases between the two ends. In DNA form, the CDR3 reads TGTGCCATCAGTGAGCCCCCAGGGGCAGAGACCCAGTACTTC. Translated, it gives CAISEPPGAETQYF.

This clonotype was seen more than once but under ten times. J is TRBJ2-1 and V is TRBV3-1; 9 bases map to TRBD2. The germline V gene has CDR1 LGHDT and CDR2 YNNKEL (reference sequence). The CDR3 has 14 residues. J lost 12 bases, V lost 6 bases, and 12 bases had no gene match. CDR3 DNA: TGTGCCAGCAGACTCAGGGGGACTAGCAAAAGGCAGTTCTTC. It codes for CASRLRGTSKRQFF.

In this sample, this clonotype turned up many times. V is TRBV7-9 and J is TRBJ1-1, with 9 positions matching TRBD1. Per germline, CDR1 SEHNR and CDR2 FQNEAQ (reference sequence). The CDR3 spans 14 residues. V shed 1 base, J shed 6 bases, and the junction held 3 bases outside the gene matches. The CDR3 loop reads CASSLGQGESEAFF. CDR3 DNA: TGTGCCAGCAGCTTAGGACAGGGGGAATCTGAAGCTTTCTTT.

V and J are TRBV4-1 and TRBJ2-7, with 7 bases fitting TRBD1. The CDR3 sequence is 15 residues long. After removal of 0 bases from V and 2 bases from J, the junction contained 4 bases not matched to a gene. Germline CDR1 is MGHRA and CDR2 is YSYEKL. The CDR3 spells CASSQDPQGTYEQYF. The CDR3 bases are TGCGCCAGCAGCCAAGATCCACAGGGGACCTACGAGCAGTACTTC.

This clonotype was counted between two and nine times. The rearrangement uses TRBV4-1 and TRBJ2-3; D is unresolved. Between the trimmed V and J ends, which lost 4 bases and 6 bases, there was a span of 14 bases. There are 14 residues in the CDR3. CDR1 is MGHRA, CDR2 YSYEKL, per germline. The CDR3 region is CASSPAPSRDTQYF. DNA for the CDR3: TGCGCCAGCAGCCCAGCCCCTTCCCGGGATACGCAGTATTTT.

This clonotype has just a few counts. The chain uses TRBV5-5 and TRBJ1-1; D possibly corresponds to TRBD1 (6 bases). Trimming stripped 0 bases from V and 14 bases from J, with 11 bases between. This CDR3 is 11 amino acids long. Germline V lookup: CDR1 SGHKS, CDR2 YYEKEE (reference sequence). The DNA for the CDR3 is TGTGCCAGCAGCTTGGCAGGGGTTGTCTTCTTT. It specifies CASSLAGVVFF.

The sample holds a few counts of this clonotype. J is TRBJ2-1 and V is TRBV5-6, with 9 bases that match TRBD1. Germline V gene sequence: CDR1 SGHDT, CDR2 YYEEEE. V shed 0 bases and J 8 bases; nucleotides not matched to a gene: 12. The CDR3 has 17 residues. The CDR3 region has the DNA TGTGCCAGCAGCTTGGCTGTGGGACAGGGCCTATACGATGAGCAGTTCTTC. As protein: CASSLAVGQGLYDEQFF.

This clonotype was seen only a few times. The chain couples TRBV6-6 to TRBJ1-2; D is unresolved. CDR1 and CDR2 (germline): MNHNY, SVGAGI (reference sequence). Trimming removed 5 bases at V and 1 base at J, with 14 bases between. The CDR3 sequence is 15 residues long. CDR3 bases: TGTGCCAGCAGTCGCCGCCCTATCCTTAACTATGGCTACACCTTC. Its protein is CASSRRPILNYGYTF.

This clonotype was seen only a few times. The CDR3 DNA is TGTGCCAGCAGTCTAAGGGGGGAGGCTTTCTTT. Protein product: CASSLRGEAFF. This chain joins TRBV12-3 or TRBV12-4 and TRBJ1-1, with a tentative D call TRBD1 (6 bases). V lost 5 bases and J lost 11, with 12 bases in between. The CDR3 has 11 residues.

The chain couples TRBV6-1 to TRBJ2-6; D may be TRBD1 (6 bases). Trimming removed 1 base from V and 2 bases from J, with 6 bases in between. The CDR3 sequence is 15 residues long. Germline-derived CDR1 and CDR2 are MNHNS and SASEGT. The CDR3 sequence is CASSEEGAGANVLTF. CDR3 DNA: TGTGCCAGCAGTGAAGAGGGGGCTGGGGCCAACGTCCTGACTTTC.

This clonotype was seen a handful of times. The genes are TRBV12-3 or TRBV12-4 and TRBJ1-3; tentatively, D is TRBD1 (6 bases). The CDR3 spans 15 residues. The V end lost 5 bases, the J end lost 0 bases, and 11 bases lay between the germline ends. The CDR3: CASSLTGPSGNTIYF. The CDR3 nucleotides are TGTGCCAGCAGTCTTACAGGGCCCTCTGGAAACACCATATATTTT.

This clonotype was seen only a few times. The gene calls are TRBV29-1 and TRBJ1-1; 11 bases map to TRBD1. J was trimmed by 1 base and V by 5 bases; bases with no gene match: 6. The CDR3 extends over 15 amino acids. Germline V gene lookup returns CDR1 SQVTM and CDR2 ANQGSEA. CDR3 coding DNA: TGCAGCGTTTCCCGGACAGGGGGCCGGAACACTGAAGCTTTCTTT. Its protein is CSVSRTGGRNTEAFF.

This clonotype was counted between two and nine times. The chain uses TRBV5-1 and TRBJ2-3; possibly TRBD2 for D (5 bases). The ends were cut back, 3 bases at V and 0 bases at J, with 11 bases in the middle. Germline V gives CDR1 SGHRS, CDR2 YFSETQ. The CDR3 is made up of 15 amino acids. The CDR3 DNA reads as TGCGCCAGCAGCTCGGACTCTCTTAGCACAGATACGCAGTATTTT. As protein: CASSSDSLSTDTQYF.

This clonotype was counted between two and nine times. This rearrangement joins TRBV12-3 or TRBV12-4 to TRBJ2-1, with D unresolved. V lost 7 bases to trimming and J lost 5 bases, with 15 bases between them. This CDR3 has 14 amino acids. The CDR3 is CASTKIPLDNEQFF. The CDR3 DNA reads as TGTGCCAGCACGAAGATCCCACTTGACAATGAGCAGTTCTTC.